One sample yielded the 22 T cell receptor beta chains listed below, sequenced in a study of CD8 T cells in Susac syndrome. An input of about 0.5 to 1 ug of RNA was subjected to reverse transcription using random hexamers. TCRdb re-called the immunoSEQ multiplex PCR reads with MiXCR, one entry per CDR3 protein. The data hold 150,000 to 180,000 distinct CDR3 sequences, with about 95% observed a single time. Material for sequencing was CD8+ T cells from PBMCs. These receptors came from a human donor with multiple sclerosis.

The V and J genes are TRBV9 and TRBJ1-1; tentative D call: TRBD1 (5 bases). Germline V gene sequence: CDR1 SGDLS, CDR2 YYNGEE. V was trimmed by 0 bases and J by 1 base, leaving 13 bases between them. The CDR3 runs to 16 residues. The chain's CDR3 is CASSVGSREENTEAFF. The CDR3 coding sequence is TGTGCCAGCAGCGTAGGTTCCAGGGAGGAGAACACTGAAGCTTTCTTT.

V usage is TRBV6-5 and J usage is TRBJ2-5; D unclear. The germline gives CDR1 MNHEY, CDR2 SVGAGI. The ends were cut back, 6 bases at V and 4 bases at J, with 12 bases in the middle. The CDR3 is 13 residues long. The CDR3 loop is CASSPPGSETQYF. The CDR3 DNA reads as TGTGCCAGCAGCCCCCCCGGGTCAGAGACCCAGTACTTC.

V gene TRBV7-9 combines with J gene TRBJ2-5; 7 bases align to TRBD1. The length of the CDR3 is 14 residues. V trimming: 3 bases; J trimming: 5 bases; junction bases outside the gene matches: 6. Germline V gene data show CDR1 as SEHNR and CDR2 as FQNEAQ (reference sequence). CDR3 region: CASSFRQGWETQYF. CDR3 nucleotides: TGTGCCAGCAGCTTCAGACAGGGATGGGAGACCCAGTACTTC.

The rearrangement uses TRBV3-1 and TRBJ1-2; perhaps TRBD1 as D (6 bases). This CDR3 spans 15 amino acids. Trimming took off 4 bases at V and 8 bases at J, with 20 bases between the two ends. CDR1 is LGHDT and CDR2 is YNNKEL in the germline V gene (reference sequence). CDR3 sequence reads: CASSPDGGLQGGYTF. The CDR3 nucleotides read TGTGCCAGCAGCCCCGACGGCGGTCTCCAGGGGGGCTACACCTTC. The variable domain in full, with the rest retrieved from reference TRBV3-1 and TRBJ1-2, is DTAVSQTPKYLVTQMGNDKSIKCEQNLGHDTMYWYKQDSKKFLKIMFSYNNKELIINETVPNRFSPKSPDKAHLNLHINSLELGDSAVYFCASSPDGGLQGGYTFGSGTRLTVV.

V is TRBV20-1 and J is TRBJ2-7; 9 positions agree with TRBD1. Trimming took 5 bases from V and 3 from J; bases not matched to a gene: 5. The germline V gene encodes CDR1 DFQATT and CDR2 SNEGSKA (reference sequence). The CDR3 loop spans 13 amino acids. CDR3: CSAEWTGDYEQYF. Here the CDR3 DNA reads TGCAGTGCTGAATGGACAGGGGACTACGAGCAGTACTTC.

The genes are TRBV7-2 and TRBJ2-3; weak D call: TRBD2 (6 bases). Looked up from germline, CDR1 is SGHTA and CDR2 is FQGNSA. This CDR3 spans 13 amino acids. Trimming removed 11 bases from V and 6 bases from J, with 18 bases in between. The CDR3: CAGGAGTGDTQYF. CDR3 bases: TGTGCCGGCGGGGCGGGGACCGGGGATACGCAGTATTTT.

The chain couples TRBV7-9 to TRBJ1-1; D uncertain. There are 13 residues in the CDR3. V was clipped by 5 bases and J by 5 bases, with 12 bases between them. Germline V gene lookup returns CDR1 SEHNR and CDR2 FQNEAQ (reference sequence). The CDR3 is CASSPPGETEAFF. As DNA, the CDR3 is TGTGCCAGCAGCCCACCTGGGGAAACTGAAGCTTTCTTT.

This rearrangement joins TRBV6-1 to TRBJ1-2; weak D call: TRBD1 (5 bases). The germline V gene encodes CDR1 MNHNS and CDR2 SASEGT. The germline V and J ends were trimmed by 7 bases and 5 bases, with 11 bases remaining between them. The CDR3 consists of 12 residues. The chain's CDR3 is CASNNRQYGYTF. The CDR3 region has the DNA TGTGCCAGCAATAACCGACAGTATGGCTACACCTTC.

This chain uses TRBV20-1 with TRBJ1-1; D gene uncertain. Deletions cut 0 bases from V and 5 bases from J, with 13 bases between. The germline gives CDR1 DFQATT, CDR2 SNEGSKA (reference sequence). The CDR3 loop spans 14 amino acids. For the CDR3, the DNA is TGCAGTGCTAGAGATCGTCAAGTGGGGACTGAAGCTTTCTTT. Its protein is CSARDRQVGTEAFF.

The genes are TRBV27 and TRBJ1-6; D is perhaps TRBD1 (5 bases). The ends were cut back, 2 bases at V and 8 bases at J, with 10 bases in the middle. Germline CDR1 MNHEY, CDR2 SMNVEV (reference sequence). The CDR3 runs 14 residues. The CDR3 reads CASSLRGLDSPLHF. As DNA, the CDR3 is TGTGCCAGCAGTTTACGGGGGTTAGATTCACCCCTCCACTTT.

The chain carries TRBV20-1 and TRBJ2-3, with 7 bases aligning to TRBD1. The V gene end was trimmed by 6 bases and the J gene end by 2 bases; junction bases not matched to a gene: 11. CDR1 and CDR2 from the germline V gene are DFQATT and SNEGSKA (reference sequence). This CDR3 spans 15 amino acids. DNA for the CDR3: TGCAGTGCCGAGGGGGCCGCCCAATTCACAGATACGCAGTATTTT. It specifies CSAEGAAQFTDTQYF.

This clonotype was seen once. The CDR3 DNA follows: TGTGCCAGCAGACGGACTAGCGGGGGGAACTACAATGAGCAGTTCTTC. This encodes CASRRTSGGNYNEQFF. The rearrangement links TRBV12-3 or TRBV12-4 to TRBJ2-1; 14 positions agree with TRBD2. Trimming at V came to 6 bases and at J to 3 bases, leaving 4 bases not matched to a gene. The CDR3 consists of 16 residues.

The CDR3 is CAWDDGVQGNYGYTF. DNA of the CDR3: TGTGCCTGGGATGACGGGGTCCAGGGCAACTATGGCTACACCTTC. The chain uses TRBV30 and TRBJ1-2; the D gene is possibly TRBD1 (5 bases). The germline V gene encodes CDR1 GTSNPN and CDR2 SVGIG (reference sequence). V lost 5 bases, J lost 2 bases, and 18 bases lay in between. CDR3 length: 15 residues.

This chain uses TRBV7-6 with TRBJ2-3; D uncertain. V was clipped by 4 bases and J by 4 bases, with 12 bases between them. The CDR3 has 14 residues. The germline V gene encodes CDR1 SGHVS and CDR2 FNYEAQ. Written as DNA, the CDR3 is TGTGCCAGCAGCTCAGGACCCGGTCCAGATACGCAGTATTTT. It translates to CASSSGPGPDTQYF.

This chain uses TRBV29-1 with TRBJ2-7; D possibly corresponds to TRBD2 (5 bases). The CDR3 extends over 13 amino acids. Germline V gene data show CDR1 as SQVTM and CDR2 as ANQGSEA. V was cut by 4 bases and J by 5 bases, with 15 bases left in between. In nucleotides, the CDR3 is TGCAGCGTTGCTGACCGACTCGGGGACGAGCAGTACTTC. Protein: CSVADRLGDEQYF.

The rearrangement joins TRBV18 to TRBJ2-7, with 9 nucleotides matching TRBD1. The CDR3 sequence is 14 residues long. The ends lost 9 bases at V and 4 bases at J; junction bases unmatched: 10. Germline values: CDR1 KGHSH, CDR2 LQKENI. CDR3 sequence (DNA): TGTGCCAGTACCGGGACAGGGTCCTTGTACGAGCAGTACGTC. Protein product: CASTGTGSLYEQYV.

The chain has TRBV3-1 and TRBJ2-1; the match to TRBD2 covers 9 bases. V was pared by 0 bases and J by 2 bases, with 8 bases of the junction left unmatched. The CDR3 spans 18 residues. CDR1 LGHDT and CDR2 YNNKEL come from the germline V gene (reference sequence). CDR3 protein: CASSQEGERGVPYNEQFF. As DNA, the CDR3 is TGTGCCAGCAGCCAAGAGGGGGAGCGGGGGGTCCCCTACAATGAGCAGTTCTTC.

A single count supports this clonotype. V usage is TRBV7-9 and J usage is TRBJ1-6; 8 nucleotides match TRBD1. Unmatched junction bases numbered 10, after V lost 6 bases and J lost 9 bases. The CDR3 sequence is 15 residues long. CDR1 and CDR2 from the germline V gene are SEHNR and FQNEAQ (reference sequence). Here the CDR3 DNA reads TGTGCCAGCAGACAAGACAGGGGCGCTACTTCACCCCTCCACTTT. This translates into CASRQDRGATSPLHF.

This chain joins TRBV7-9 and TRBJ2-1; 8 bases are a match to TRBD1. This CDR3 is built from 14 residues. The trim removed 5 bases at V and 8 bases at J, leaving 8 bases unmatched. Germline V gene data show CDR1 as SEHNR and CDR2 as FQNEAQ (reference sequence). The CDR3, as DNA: TGTGCCAGCAGCAGTAGGACAGGGTACGATGAGCAGTTCTTC. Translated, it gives CASSSRTGYDEQFF.

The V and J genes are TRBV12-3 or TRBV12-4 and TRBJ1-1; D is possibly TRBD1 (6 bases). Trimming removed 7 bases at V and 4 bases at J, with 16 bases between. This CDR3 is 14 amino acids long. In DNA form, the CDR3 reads TGTGCCAGCAACTCCCCGGGGGGCGGCACTGAAGCTTTCTTT. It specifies CASNSPGGGTEAFF.

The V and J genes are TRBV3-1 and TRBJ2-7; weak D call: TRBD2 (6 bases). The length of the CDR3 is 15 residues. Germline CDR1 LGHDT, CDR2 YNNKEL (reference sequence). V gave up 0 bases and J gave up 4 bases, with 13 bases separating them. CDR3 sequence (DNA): TGTGCCAGCAGCCAAGATTTAGGAGGGTTGTACGAGCAGTACTTC. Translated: CASSQDLGGLYEQYF.

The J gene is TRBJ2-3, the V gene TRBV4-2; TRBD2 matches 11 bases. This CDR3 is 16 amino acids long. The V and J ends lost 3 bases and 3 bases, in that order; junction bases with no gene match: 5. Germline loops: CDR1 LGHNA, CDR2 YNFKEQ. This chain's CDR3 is CASSQPGLAETDTQYF. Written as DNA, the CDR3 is TGTGCCAGCAGCCAGCCGGGACTAGCGGAAACAGATACGCAGTATTTT.